The T cell receptor beta chain under discussion was sequenced for a study of control samples from healthy donors and cancer patients. Some clones are missing from TCRdb's copy, which holds only in-frame ones; the method was immunoSEQ multiplex PCR. The sample has about 75,000 clones; 90% to 95% are singletons. This clone occurred once. The V gene lost 0 bases and the J gene lost 1 base, with 9 bases spanning the gap. The germline V gene encodes CDR1 SGHTA and CDR2 FQGNSA. The CDR3 contains 15 residues. Sequences were obtained from blood. The chain is built from TRBV7-2 and TRBJ1-2, with D possibly being TRBD1 (5 bases). The sequence derives from a woman in her thirties or forties in good health. The CDR3 region has the DNA TGTGCCAGCAGCTTAGCAGCCCAGGGTAACTATGGCTACACCTTC. It encodes CASSLAAQGNYGYTF.